This section outlines one T cell receptor beta chain sequence together with its context. This sample was included in a study of blood T cells in healthy people across ages. A sample-barcoded 5' primer and a J-beta primer mix were used in a second PCR of about 7 to 11 cycles. Researchers report that a template-switch adaptor with 12 random nucleotides tagged each cDNA molecule. CDR3-containing paired-end reads numbering at least 2.5 million came from each sample. TCRdb recomputed calls from the 5' RACE reads with MiXCR, one row per CDR3 protein. Among about 1.4 million distinct CDR3 sequences listed, around 59% were seen once. Drawing of peripheral blood yielded roughly 10 milliliters from each donor. The CDR3 covers 13 residues. Trimming removed 4 bases from V and 8 bases from J, with 12 bases in between. In germline, CDR1 is MNHEY, CDR2 SMNVEV (reference sequence).

The chain employs TRBV27 and TRBJ2-1; weak D call: TRBD2 (5 bases). Input material: blood. The TCR originated in a man aged 18-30 years in good health. The CDR3 coding sequence is TGTGCCAGCAGTTACCGCTCTAGCTATGAGCAGTTCTTC. Residues: CASSYRSSYEQFF.